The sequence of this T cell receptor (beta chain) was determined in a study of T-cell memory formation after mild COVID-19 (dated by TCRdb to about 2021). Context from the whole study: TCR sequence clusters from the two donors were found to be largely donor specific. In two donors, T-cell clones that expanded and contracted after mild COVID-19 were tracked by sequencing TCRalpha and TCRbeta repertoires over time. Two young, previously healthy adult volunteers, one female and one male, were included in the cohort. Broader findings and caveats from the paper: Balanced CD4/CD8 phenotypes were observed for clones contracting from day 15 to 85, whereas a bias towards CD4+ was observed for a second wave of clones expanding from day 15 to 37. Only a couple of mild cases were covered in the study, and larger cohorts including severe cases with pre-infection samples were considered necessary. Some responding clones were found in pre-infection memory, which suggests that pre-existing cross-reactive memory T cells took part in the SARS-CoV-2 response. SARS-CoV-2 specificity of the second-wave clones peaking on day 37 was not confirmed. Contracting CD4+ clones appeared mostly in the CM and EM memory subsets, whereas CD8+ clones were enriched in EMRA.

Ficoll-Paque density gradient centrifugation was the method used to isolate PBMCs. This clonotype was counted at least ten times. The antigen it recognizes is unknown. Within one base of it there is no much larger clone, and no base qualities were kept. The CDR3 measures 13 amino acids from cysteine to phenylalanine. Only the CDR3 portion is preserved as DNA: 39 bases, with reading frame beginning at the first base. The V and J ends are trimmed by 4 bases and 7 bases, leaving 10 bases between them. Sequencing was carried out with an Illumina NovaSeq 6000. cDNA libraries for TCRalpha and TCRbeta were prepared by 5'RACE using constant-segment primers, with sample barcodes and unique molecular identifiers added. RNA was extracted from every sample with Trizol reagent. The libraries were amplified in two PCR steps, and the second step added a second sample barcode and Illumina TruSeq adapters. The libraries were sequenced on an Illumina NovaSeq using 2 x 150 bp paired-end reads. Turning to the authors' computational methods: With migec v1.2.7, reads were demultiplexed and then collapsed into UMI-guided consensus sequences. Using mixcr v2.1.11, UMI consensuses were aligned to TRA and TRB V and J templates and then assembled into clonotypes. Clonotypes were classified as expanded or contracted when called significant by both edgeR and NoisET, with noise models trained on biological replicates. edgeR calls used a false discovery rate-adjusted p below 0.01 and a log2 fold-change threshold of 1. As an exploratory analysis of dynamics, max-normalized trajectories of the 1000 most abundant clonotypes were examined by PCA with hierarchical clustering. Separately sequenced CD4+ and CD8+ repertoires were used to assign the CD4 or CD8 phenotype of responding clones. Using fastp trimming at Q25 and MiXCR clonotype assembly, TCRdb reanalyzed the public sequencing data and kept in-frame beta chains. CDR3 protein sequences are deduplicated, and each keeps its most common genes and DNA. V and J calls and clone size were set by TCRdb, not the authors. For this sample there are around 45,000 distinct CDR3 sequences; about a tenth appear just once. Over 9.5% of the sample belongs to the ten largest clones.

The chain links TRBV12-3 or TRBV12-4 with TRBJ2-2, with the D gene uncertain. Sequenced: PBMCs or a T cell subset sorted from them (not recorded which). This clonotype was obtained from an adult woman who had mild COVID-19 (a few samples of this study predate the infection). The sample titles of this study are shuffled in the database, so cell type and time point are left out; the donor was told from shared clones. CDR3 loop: CASSSRMIGELFF. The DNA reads TGTGCCAGCAGTTCCCGGATGATCGGGGAGCTGTTTTTT.